A selection of T cell receptor beta chains follows, all from one sample in a study of identical twins. TCRdb reprocessed the 5' RACE reads via MiXCR and lists one record per CDR3 protein. This table holds roughly 1.6 million distinct CDR3 sequences, under 35% found once. Sequencing was carried out using cord blood. Receptors were obtained from a newborn girl in good health. Both conserved end residues are part of each CDR3. A D gene is named only where the DNA matches it firmly. For some rows the clone size is stated as once, few or many, or as a class when expanded; others skip it.

clone size: .; D gene: .; V gene: TRBV28; J gene: TRBJ1-4; CDR3 DNA: TGTGCCAGCACCCTAGGGGGATCCGGCGGTGAAAAACTGTTTTTT; CDR3 protein: CASTLGGSGGEKLFF
clone size: .; D gene: TRBD2; V gene: TRBV27; J gene: TRBJ2-7; CDR3 DNA: TGTGCCAGCAGTTTATTAGGACTAGCGGGCAATGAGCAGTACTTC; CDR3 protein: CASSLLGLAGNEQYF
clone size: .; D gene: TRBD2; V gene: TRBV4-2; J gene: TRBJ2-1; CDR3 DNA: TGTGCCAGCAGCCAAGGGGGACTAGGGAGCTCCTACAATGAGCAGTTCTTC; CDR3 protein: CASSQGGLGSSYNEQFF
clone size: .; D gene: .; V gene: TRBV4-1; J gene: TRBJ2-2; CDR3 DNA: TGCGCCAGCAACCAAGATCGCACTCGGGGCGGGGAGCTGTTTTTT; CDR3 protein: CASNQDRTRGGELFF
clone size: .; D gene: TRBD1; V gene: TRBV6-1; J gene: TRBJ2-3; CDR3 DNA: TGTGCCAGCAGTGAAACAGGGGTAGATACGCAGTATTTT; CDR3 protein: CASSETGVDTQYF
clone size: .; D gene: TRBD2; V gene: TRBV6-5; J gene: TRBJ2-1; CDR3 DNA: TGTGCCAGCAGTTACTCCGGACTAGTAAGGGATGAGCAGTTCTTC; CDR3 protein: CASSYSGLVRDEQFF
clone size: few; D gene: .; V gene: TRBV25-1; J gene: TRBJ2-4; CDR3 DNA: TGTGCCAGCAGTGAATCTCAGGGTGGCAAAAACATTCAGTACTTC; CDR3 protein: CASSESQGGKNIQYF
clone size: few; D gene: .; V gene: TRBV20-1; J gene: TRBJ1-1; CDR3 DNA: TGCAGTGTCTGTTCCATGAACACTGAAGCTTTCTTT; CDR3 protein: CSVCSMNTEAFF
clone size: .; D gene: TRBD2; V gene: TRBV10-3; J gene: TRBJ2-1; CDR3 DNA: TGTGCCATCCGTCCTAGCGGTAAGAGCTCCTACAATGAGCAGTTCTTC; CDR3 protein: CAIRPSGKSSYNEQFF
clone size: few; D gene: .; V gene: TRBV21-1; J gene: TRBJ2-1; CDR3 DNA: TGTGCCAGCAGCAAAGGGGGCTACAATGAGCAGTTCTTC; CDR3 protein: CASSKGGYNEQFF
clone size: .; D gene: .; V gene: TRBV24-1; J gene: TRBJ2-5; CDR3 DNA: TGTGCCACCAGTACAGGGGAGACCCAGTACTTC; CDR3 protein: CATSTGETQYF
clone size: many; D gene: .; V gene: TRBV13; J gene: TRBJ2-7; CDR3 DNA: TGTGCCAGCAGCTTACGTGTAAGTTGGGAGCAGTACTTC; CDR3 protein: CASSLRVSWEQYF
clone size: .; D gene: TRBD1; V gene: TRBV29-1; J gene: TRBJ1-2; CDR3 DNA: TGCAGCGTTGAAGGGTTCCGGACAGGGAGTAACTATGGCTACACCTTC; CDR3 protein: CSVEGFRTGSNYGYTF